A selection of T cell receptor beta chains follows, all from one sample in a study of post-analysis software for immune sequencing data. TCRdb redid the calling of the PCR reads with MiXCR, one entry per CDR3 protein. The table records around 770,000 distinct CDR3 sequences, 40% to 55% of them present only once. Sequencing was done on a sample of blood. These receptors all stem from a girl under 18 with multiple sclerosis. Each CDR3 is given with its conserved first and last residue. D genes are given only for firm matches. Size values are once, few and many counts, or a class for expanded clones, and some rows have none.

TRBJ1-2 TRBV12-3/TRBV12-4 NA NA CASSPFGDGYTF TGTGCCAGCAGTCCTTTCGGGGACGGCTACACCTTC
TRBJ2-1 TRBV20-1 NA few CSARAYSGSTVYNEQFF TGCAGTGCTAGAGCTTACAGCGGAAGTACCGTCTACAATGAGCAGTTCTTC
TRBJ2-5 TRBV10-2 NA NA CATGASGETQYF TGCGCCACGGGGGCTAGCGGAGAGACCCAGTACTTC
TRBJ1-2 TRBV7-2 TRBD1 NA CASSFGQGDGYTF TGTGCCAGCAGCTTCGGACAGGGGGATGGCTACACCTTC
TRBJ2-7 TRBV7-2 TRBD2 NA CASSPWSAGGPYEQYF TGTGCCAGCAGCCCGTGGAGCGCGGGAGGCCCCTACGAGCAGTACTTC
TRBJ2-3 TRBV7-9 TRBD2 NA CASSSVAGALTDTQYF TGTGCCAGCAGCTCAGTAGCGGGAGCACTCACAGATACGCAGTATTTT
TRBJ2-7 TRBV7-6 TRBD1 NA CASRPGQGDEQYF TGTGCCAGCAGACCCGGACAGGGCGACGAGCAGTACTTC
TRBJ2-3 TRBV7-2 TRBD2 once CASSLIHSGSVYPDTQYF TGTGCCAGCAGCTTAATCCATAGCGGGAGTGTCTATCCAGATACGCAGTATTTT
TRBJ2-2 TRBV20-1 NA once CSAREFRSTGELFF TGCAGTGCTAGAGAGTTCCGGTCGACCGGGGAGCTGTTTTTT
TRBJ2-3 TRBV13 NA few CASRPTATDTQYF TGTGCCAGCAGGCCCACTGCCACAGATACGCAGTATTTT
TRBJ2-1 TRBV2 TRBD2 few CASPGPSGVTYNEQFF TGTGCCTCCCCCGGCCCTAGCGGAGTAACCTACAATGAGCAGTTCTTC
TRBJ1-2 TRBV6-5 NA few CASSYAQGDSYGYTF TGTGCCAGCAGTTACGCACAGGGAGATAGCTATGGCTACACCTTC
TRBJ1-2 TRBV12-3/TRBV12-4 NA few CASSPDESVNYGYTF TGTGCCAGCAGTCCCGACGAATCTGTAAACTATGGCTACACCTTC
TRBJ2-1 TRBV11-1 NA NA CASLGPKGYNEQFF TGTGCCAGCTTAGGACCCAAAGGCTACAATGAGCAGTTCTTC
TRBJ1-1 TRBV10-3 TRBD1 NA CAIKMGQQNTEAFF TGTGCCATCAAAATGGGACAGCAGAACACTGAAGCTTTCTTT
TRBJ2-5 TRBV27 NA few CASSRGRDGETQYF TGTGCCAGCAGCCGAGGAAGGGATGGAGAGACCCAGTACTTC
TRBJ2-3 TRBV20-1 NA few CSAQSGDTQYF TGCAGTGCTCAAAGCGGGGATACGCAGTATTTT
TRBJ2-6 TRBV20-1 TRBD1 few CSAKQGAYGDSSGANVLTF TGCAGTGCTAAACAGGGGGCTTATGGGGATTCGTCTGGGGCCAACGTCCTGACTTTC
TRBJ2-7 TRBV10-2 TRBD2 few CASSERLAGYEQYF TGCGCCAGCAGTGAAAGACTAGCGGGCTACGAGCAGTACTTC
TRBJ2-1 TRBV7-3 NA NA CASSLTLGGRNEQFF TGTGCCAGCAGCTTAACGTTAGGGGGGCGGAATGAGCAGTTCTTC
TRBJ2-1 TRBV9 NA NA CASSVGPSGSSYNEQFF TGTGCCAGCAGCGTAGGCCCCAGCGGCAGCTCCTACAATGAGCAGTTCTTC
TRBJ2-2 TRBV20-1 TRBD2 NA CSARRAGVNTGELFF TGCAGTGCTAGAAGAGCGGGGGTCAACACCGGGGAGCTGTTTTTT
TRBJ1-2 TRBV12-3/TRBV12-4 NA few CASSPPTVARVGYTF TGTGCCAGCAGTCCACCGACAGTGGCTAGGGTTGGCTACACCTTC
TRBJ2-5 TRBV20-1 TRBD1 NA CSANDRVEVWQETQYF TGCAGTGCTAACGACAGGGTTGAGGTCTGGCAAGAGACCCAGTACTTC
TRBJ2-7 TRBV20-1 TRBD1 NA CSALIPRDRTYEQYF TGCAGTGCCCTTATCCCCCGGGACAGAACCTACGAGCAGTACTTC
TRBJ2-7 TRBV12-3/TRBV12-4 TRBD1 NA CASSRQGEQYF TGTGCCAGCAGTAGACAGGGCGAGCAGTACTTC
TRBJ1-5 TRBV20-1 TRBD1 few CSARGGTGVQPQHF TGCAGTGCTAGAGGCGGGACAGGGGTTCAGCCCCAGCATTTT
TRBJ1-4 TRBV6-1 NA NA CASSEAGGTNEKLFF TGTGCCAGCAGTGAAGCTGGGGGGACTAATGAAAAACTGTTTTTT
TRBJ2-7 TRBV28 NA NA CASRGYSYEQYF TGTGCAAGCAGAGGGTACTCCTACGAGCAGTACTTC
TRBJ2-5 TRBV7-8 NA NA CASSPLRVQETQYF TGTGCCAGCAGCCCCCTGCGGGTACAAGAGACCCAGTACTTC
TRBJ2-7 TRBV5-1 NA NA CASSLAGIFSYEQYF TGCGCCAGCAGCTTGGCAGGAATATTTTCCTACGAGCAGTACTTC
TRBJ1-2 TRBV9 TRBD1 few CASSVTGQGYGYTF TGTGCCAGCAGCGTCACGGGACAGGGCTATGGCTACACCTTC
TRBJ1-6 TRBV12-3/TRBV12-4 TRBD1 once CASSLAGTGNRSPLHF TGTGCCAGCAGTCTGGCCGGGACAGGGAATAGGTCACCCCTCCACTTT
TRBJ1-1 TRBV29-1 NA NA CSVEVSGNFTEAFF TGCAGCGTTGAGGTGTCAGGGAATTTCACTGAAGCTTTCTTT